This T cell receptor (beta chain) emerged from a study of blood T cell repertoires in COVID-19 (dated by TCRdb to 2018 to 2020). With respect to the entire study: Collaborator samples came from the United States, Italy and Spain and covered acute and convalescent phases of COVID-19. The prospective study material was composed of cDNA or gDNA derived from T cells, B-cell-depleted T cells, or PBMCs. Deeply sampled blood TCRbeta repertoires from subjects exposed to, actively infected with, or recovered from COVID-19 were included in the dataset. A freely available public database, intended as a resource for researchers studying the immune response to SARS-CoV-2, is where the repertoires were released. Samples were obtained from the ongoing ImmuneRACE study (first 160 participants) and from about 1,300 subjects provided by 6 global collaborators. A de-identified subject ID, COVID-19 status, age in years and sex were almost always included in the sample metadata. Where HLA class I and class II types were available, the types were taken from metadata supplied by the sample provider, not from assay-based typing.

Each collaborating institution followed its own protocols to collect whole blood in K2EDTA tubes. For TCRbeta analysis, collaborator samples were shipped as frozen whole blood, as isolated PBMCs, or as DNA extracted from either sample type. With respect to this clone: Its antigen target is currently unknown. No base-level quality is on record; no much larger clone is a single base apart.

TCRbeta CDR3 regions were amplified from genomic DNA using the immunoSEQ Assay, a bias-controlled multiplex PCR. The authors' analysis ran thus. The number of nucleated cells in each sample was estimated by amplification of reference gene primers within the assay. To quantify the absolute abundance of each unique TCRbeta CDR3 rearrangement, sequence reads were collapsed and filtered. Productive Simpson clonality was computed per sample as the square root of Simpson's diversity index over productive rearrangements. In TCRdb, the immuneACCESS table is reduced to in-frame sequences with V and J assigned. These tables do not hold every clone; where another copy was compared, an unresolved V gene accounts for under half, and the others remain unexplained. V and J calls and clone size are given by that table; D and trimming were obtained from the DNA. In all, the sample holds roughly 110,000 clones, and roughly 89% of those were seen once. About a fifth of the sample lies in the top ten.

The germline V and J ends show losses of 5 bases and 5 bases respectively, and no gene match explains 3 bases of the junction. Reading the germline V gene (reference sequence) gives CDR1 SEHNR and CDR2 FQNEAQ. The CDR3 holds 13 amino acids from the cysteine to the phenylalanine. The entry retains the CDR3 DNA only, 39 bases that are in frame from base 1. General findings and caveats noted by the study authors: The quantity of clinical and demographic metadata differed by source and by participant and was supplied without curation.

The sequenced material came from peripheral blood. This sequence was found in a human donor with acute or convalescent COVID-19. The donor label of this sample is uncertain. Rearrangement joined TRBV7-9 to TRBJ2-3; 8 junctional bases match TRBD2. The CDR3: CASSQSGRDTQYF. The DNA sequence is given as TGTGCCAGCAGCCAGAGCGGGAGAGATACGCAGTATTTT.